This entry lists 30 T cell receptor beta chains sequenced from one sample in a study of cytomegalovirus exposure and HLA in healthy donors. TCRdb's copy holds only in-frame clones and misses some; the assay was immunoSEQ multiplex PCR. The sample consists of 150,000 to 200,000 clones, about 86% of them appearing once. Material for sequencing was PBMCs. The receptor source for this set is a woman under 40 in good health and CMV-seronegative.

V usage is TRBV5-1 and J usage is TRBJ2-3; 9 nucleotides line up with TRBD2. CDR1 is SGHRS and CDR2 is YFSETQ in the germline V gene. There are 14 residues in the CDR3. V was pared by 4 bases and J by 5 bases, with 5 bases of the junction left unmatched. CDR3 sequence: CASSPSGVKDTQYF. The CDR3 coding sequence is TGCGCCAGCAGCCCTAGCGGGGTGAAAGATACGCAGTATTTT.

The table lists this clone with a few counts. V usage is TRBV4-3 and J usage is TRBJ1-2; 7 nucleotides agree with TRBD1. CDR3 length: 13 amino acids. V was pared by 4 bases and J by 4 bases, with 3 bases of the junction left unmatched. Germline CDR1 LGHNA, CDR2 YSLEER. Here the CDR3 DNA reads TGCGCCAGCAGCCCCGGGACAGCCTATGGCTACACCTTC. It translates to CASSPGTAYGYTF.

This clone showed up just once. This chain uses TRBV18 with TRBJ1-5; a possible D gene is TRBD1 (5 bases). CDR3 length: 15 amino acids. V was shortened by 3 bases and J by 3 bases, with 12 bases between the two germline ends. The V gene's germline CDR1 is KGHSH and CDR2 LQKENI. CDR3 in DNA: TGTGCCAGCTCACCGCTAGACAGTGTCAATCAGCCCCAGCATTTT. It translates to CASSPLDSVNQPQHF. Full variable domain (outside the CDR3, taken from reference TRBV18 and TRBJ1-5): NAGVMQNPRHLVRRRGQEARLRCSPMKGHSHVYWYRQLPEEGLKFMVYLQKENIIDESGMPKERFSAEFPKEGPSILRIQQVVRGDSAAYFCASSPLDSVNQPQHFGDGTRLSIL.

This clone showed up many times. The gene calls are TRBV27 and TRBJ2-3, with 10 bases that match TRBD2. After removal of 2 bases from V and 5 bases from J, the junction contained 4 bases not matched to a gene. The CDR3 sequence is 15 residues long. Germline CDR1 is MNHEY and CDR2 is SMNVEV (reference sequence). CDR3 protein: CASSLAGLALDTQYF. The DNA of the CDR3 is TGTGCCAGCAGTTTAGCGGGACTAGCGTTAGATACGCAGTATTTT.

V gene TRBV6-1 combines with J gene TRBJ2-7; D is possibly TRBD2 (6 bases). The germline CDR1 and CDR2 sequences are MNHNS and SASEGT. The ends were cut back, 8 bases at V and 4 bases at J, with 12 bases in the middle. The CDR3 length is 12 residues. The CDR3 nucleotides read TGTGCCAGCCTGACTAGGAATTACGAGCAGTACTTC. Amino acid sequence: CASLTRNYEQYF.

The chain employs TRBV25-1 and TRBJ2-6; D might be TRBD2 (5 bases). The CDR3 is 15 amino acids. From germline, CDR1 is MGHDK and CDR2 SYGVNS. V lost 0 bases to trimming and J lost 2 bases, with 5 bases between them. This CDR3 reads CASSEYGTGANVLTF. The CDR3 DNA is TGTGCCAGCAGTGAATACGGGACTGGGGCCAACGTCCTGACTTTC.

The chain couples TRBV27 to TRBJ1-5; no clear D gene. This CDR3 region has 14 residues. V was pared by 8 bases and J by 1 base, with 12 bases between. Germline V CDR1 and CDR2: MNHEY, SMNVEV (reference sequence). The CDR3 sequence is CASGETRSNQPQHF. The CDR3 DNA follows: TGTGCCAGCGGGGAGACAAGAAGCAATCAGCCCCAGCATTTT.

The chain joins TRBV30 to TRBJ1-1; D unresolved. CDR3 length: 12 residues. CDR1 is GTSNPN, CDR2 SVGIG, per germline (reference sequence). Trimming took off 2 bases at V and 4 bases at J, with 8 bases between the two ends. This chain's CDR3 is CAWSRGTTEAFF. CDR3 nucleotide sequence: TGTGCCTGGAGTAGAGGTACCACTGAAGCTTTCTTT.

The genes are TRBV19 and TRBJ1-2; 7 nucleotides align to TRBD1. The length of the CDR3 is 15 residues. V trimming: 4 bases; J trimming: 2 bases; junction bases outside the gene matches: 7. CDR1 and CDR2 (germline): LNHDA, SQIVND (reference sequence). The CDR3 sequence: CASSKGQNLNYGYTF. The CDR3 DNA reads as TGTGCCAGTAGTAAGGGACAGAACTTAAACTATGGCTACACCTTC. The full variable domain, rest sourced from reference TRBV19 and TRBJ1-2, is DGGITQSPKYLFRKEGQNVTLSCEQNLNHDAMYWYRQDPGQGLRLIYYSQIVNDFQKGDIAEGYSVSREKKESFPLTVTSAQKNPTAFYLCASSKGQNLNYGYTFGSGTRLTVV.

This rearrangement joins TRBV29-1 to TRBJ2-3, with 12 bases fitting TRBD2. The CDR3 covers 16 residues. Germline values: CDR1 SQVTM, CDR2 ANQGSEA. The V and J ends lost 1 base and 0 bases, in that order; junction bases with no gene match: 2. The CDR3 spells CSVEGLAGESTDTQYF. DNA of the CDR3: TGCAGCGTTGAAGGACTAGCGGGGGAAAGCACAGATACGCAGTATTTT.

This clone was recorded a few times. The chain carries TRBV6-1 and TRBJ1-1, with unresolved D. Germline CDR1 MNHNS, CDR2 SASEGT. The length of the CDR3 is 12 residues. CDR3 residues: CGSTNGNTEAFF. CDR3 coding DNA: TGTGGAAGCACCAACGGGAACACTGAAGCTTTCTTT.

In its sample, this clone was seen many times. The CDR3 DNA reads as TGTGCCAGCAGCAACCGGACAGTGCACTACGAGCAGTACTTC. Translating gives CASSNRTVHYEQYF. The chain couples TRBV21-1 to TRBJ2-7; the table calls TRBD1, which could not be checked here. TRBV21-1 is assigned pseudogene status. The CDR3 contains 14 residues.

The J gene is TRBJ1-2, the V gene TRBV2; D is unclear. Trimming took 6 bases from V and 5 from J, leaving 13 bases between them. CDR1 and CDR2 from the germline V gene are SNHLY and FYNNEI. This CDR3 contains 13 residues. This CDR3 is CASRVDPGYGYTF. The CDR3 DNA reads as TGTGCCAGCAGGGTCGACCCGGGGTATGGCTACACCTTC.

The V gene is TRBV29-1, the J gene TRBJ2-7; 7 bases align to TRBD1. V lost 6 bases, J lost 3 bases, and 8 bases stayed unmatched. The germline gives CDR1 SQVTM, CDR2 ANQGSEA. The CDR3 is 13 residues long. The CDR3 loop is CSVSTGIIYEQYF. DNA for the CDR3: TGCAGCGTGTCGACAGGGATAATCTACGAGCAGTACTTC.

The CDR3 nucleotides read TGTGCCAGCAGTTTCAGAGCTAACTATGGCTACACCTTC. Translating it yields CASSFRANYGYTF. The chain has TRBV6-5 and TRBJ1-2; D is uncertain. CDR3 length equals 13 residues. Per the germline V gene, CDR1 is MNHEY and CDR2 is SVGAGI. Trimming cost V 4 bases and J 0 bases, with 6 bases left between them.

The chain carries TRBV28 and TRBJ1-5, with 7 positions matching TRBD1. Germline V CDR1 and CDR2: MDHEN, SYDVKM. This CDR3 comprises 16 residues. Trimming removed 1 base from V and 0 bases from J; junction bases left unmatched: 3. This chain's CDR3 is CASSLSTGYSNQPQHF. The CDR3 DNA is TGTGCCAGCAGTTTATCGACAGGGTATAGCAATCAGCCCCAGCATTTT.

J is TRBJ2-3 and V is TRBV5-1, with a tentative D call TRBD1 (7 bases). Germline loops: CDR1 SGHRS, CDR2 YFSETQ. CDR3 size: 15 residues. Trimming stripped 0 bases from V and 2 bases from J, with 10 bases between. The DNA for the CDR3 is TGCGCCAGCAGCTTGGACAGGGGACTCACAGATACGCAGTATTTT. This gives the protein CASSLDRGLTDTQYF.

A single count supports this clone. J is TRBJ2-1 and V is TRBV18; 10 bases line up with TRBD2. This CDR3 has 16 amino acids. Losses at the gene ends were 6 bases for V and 9 bases for J; bases not matched to a gene: 14. CDR1 KGHSH and CDR2 LQKENI come from the germline V gene. The CDR3 sequence: CASSPQILLAGGEQFF. For the CDR3, the DNA is TGTGCCAGCTCCCCTCAAATACTATTAGCGGGAGGTGAGCAGTTCTTC.

This clone was detected only once. The chain links TRBV27 to TRBJ2-3, with 7 bases fitting TRBD1. V lost 4 bases to trimming and J lost 0 bases; unmatched junction nucleotides: 7. CDR3 length equals 16 residues. The germline V gene encodes CDR1 MNHEY and CDR2 SMNVEV (reference sequence). The CDR3 coding sequence is TGTGCCAGCAGTTCCAACAGGGGTGCTAGCACAGATACGCAGTATTTT. This encodes CASSSNRGASTDTQYF.

The genes are TRBV5-4 and TRBJ2-2; TRBD1 matches at 11 bases. Looked up from germline, CDR1 is SGHNT and CDR2 is YYREEE (reference sequence). This CDR3 has 15 amino acids. The trim removed 4 bases at V and 6 bases at J, leaving 5 bases unmatched. The CDR3 is CASSPGTGGSGELFF. The CDR3 coding sequence is TGTGCCAGCAGCCCGGGGACAGGGGGATCCGGGGAGCTGTTTTTT. Drawing the rest from reference TRBV5-4 and TRBJ2-2, the complete variable domain is ETGVTQSPTHLIKTRGQQVTLRCSSQSGHNTVSWYQQALGQGPQFIFQYYREEENGRGNFPPRFSGLQFPNYSSELNVNALELDDSALYLCASSPGTGGSGELFFGEGSRLTVL.

The chain joins TRBV19 to TRBJ1-2; D possibly corresponds to TRBD1 (6 bases). V was clipped by 5 bases and J by 4 bases, with 14 bases between them. CDR3 length: 14 amino acids. Germline lookup yields CDR1 LNHDA and CDR2 SQIVND (reference sequence). Here the CDR3 reads CASSVGGRAYGYTF. The CDR3 bases are TGTGCCAGTAGTGTCGGGGGCAGGGCCTATGGCTACACCTTC.

The V gene is TRBV5-1, the J gene TRBJ1-3; the match to TRBD1 covers 8 bases. The germline CDR1 and CDR2 sequences are SGHRS and YFSETQ. This CDR3 has 16 amino acids. The trim removed 4 bases at V and 0 bases at J, leaving 6 bases unmatched. CDR3 DNA: TGCGCCAGCAGCGCCGGACAGGGTTTCTCTGGAAACACCATATATTTT. This sequence encodes CASSAGQGFSGNTIYF. Looking up the rest from reference TRBV5-1 and TRBJ1-3 gives the full variable domain: KAGVTQTPRYLIKTRGQQVTLSCSPISGHRSVSWYQQTPGQGLQFLFEYFSETQRNKGNFPGRFSGRQFSNSRSEMNVSTLELGDSALYLCASSAGQGFSGNTIYFGEGSWLTVV.

This clone was detected once. The genes are TRBV21-1 and TRBJ2-6; the table's D call TRBD1 went unverified against the DNA. TRBV21-1 is marked as a pseudogene. The CDR3 runs 21 residues. Here the CDR3 reads CASSKADPGTGDASGANVLTF. CDR3 nucleotide sequence: TGTGCCAGCAGCAAAGCAGACCCGGGGACAGGGGACGCCTCTGGGGCCAACGTCCTGACTTTC.

This clone was counted a single time. J is TRBJ2-7 and V is TRBV6-5; tentatively, D is TRBD2 (6 bases). The CDR3 contains 14 residues. CDR1 and CDR2 (germline): MNHEY, SVGAGI. The V and J ends lost 4 bases and 3 bases respectively, with 13 bases between them. For the CDR3, the DNA is TGTGCCAGCAGTTGGGGAACGGGGGTCTACGAGCAGTACTTC. Its translation: CASSWGTGVYEQYF.

The chain recombines TRBV27 with TRBJ2-7; no reliable D call. The CDR3 covers 14 residues. Trimming took off 5 bases at V and 0 bases at J, with 11 bases between the two ends. Germline V gives CDR1 MNHEY, CDR2 SMNVEV (reference sequence). CDR3 residues: CASSHRVGSYEQYF. The CDR3 nucleotides read TGTGCCAGCAGTCATCGGGTCGGCTCCTACGAGCAGTACTTC.

V and J are TRBV10-3 and TRBJ2-7; 10 bases match TRBD1. The CDR3 covers 14 residues. V shed 10 bases, J shed 3 bases, and the junction held 9 bases outside the gene matches. The germline CDR1 and CDR2 sequences are ENHRY and SYGVKD. The DNA of the CDR3 is TGTGCCACCTCCTCGGGACAGGGGATCTACGAGCAGTACTTC. Translating it yields CATSSGQGIYEQYF.

The rearrangement joins TRBV6-5 to TRBJ2-7; 8 bases are shared with TRBD1. From germline, CDR1 is MNHEY and CDR2 SVGAGI. CDR3 length: 12 amino acids. CDR3 protein: CEPGQVRSEQYF. The CDR3 DNA is TGTGAGCCGGGACAGGTAAGATCCGAGCAGTACTTC.

The V and J genes are TRBV11-2 and TRBJ1-2, with a tentative D call TRBD1 (5 bases). Per the germline V gene, CDR1 is SGHAT and CDR2 is FQNNGV. The CDR3 extends over 14 amino acids. V was shortened by 5 bases and J by 9 bases, with 19 bases between the two germline ends. CDR3 sequence: CASSPGYGGKSYTF. The CDR3 DNA sequence: TGTGCCAGCAGCCCGGGCTACGGGGGTAAGAGCTACACCTTC.

The chain combines TRBV7-8 with TRBJ2-7; 11 positions match TRBD2. Germline V gene lookup returns CDR1 SGHVS and CDR2 FQNEAQ. This CDR3 is built from 14 residues. The V and J ends lost 5 bases and 6 bases, in that order; junction bases with no gene match: 6. This chain's CDR3 is CASSITSGRGEQYF. DNA for the CDR3: TGTGCCAGCAGCATTACTAGCGGGAGAGGCGAGCAGTACTTC. Using reference TRBV7-8 and TRBJ2-7 for the parts outside the CDR3, the full variable domain is GAGVSQSPRYKVAKRGQDVALRCDPISGHVSLFWYQQALGQGPEFLTYFQNEAQLDKSGLPSDRFFAERPEGSVSTLKIQRTQQEDSAVYLCASSITSGRGEQYFGPGTRLTVT.

The rearrangement uses TRBV2 and TRBJ1-2; D remains unclear. Germline assignment: CDR1 SNHLY and CDR2 FYNNEI. Trimming shortened V by 1 base and J by 8 bases, and 11 bases separated the two germline ends. CDR3 size: 13 residues. The DNA of the CDR3 is TGTGCCAGCAGTGAAGAAAGGGTGTGGGGCTACACCTTC. It yields the protein CASSEERVWGYTF.